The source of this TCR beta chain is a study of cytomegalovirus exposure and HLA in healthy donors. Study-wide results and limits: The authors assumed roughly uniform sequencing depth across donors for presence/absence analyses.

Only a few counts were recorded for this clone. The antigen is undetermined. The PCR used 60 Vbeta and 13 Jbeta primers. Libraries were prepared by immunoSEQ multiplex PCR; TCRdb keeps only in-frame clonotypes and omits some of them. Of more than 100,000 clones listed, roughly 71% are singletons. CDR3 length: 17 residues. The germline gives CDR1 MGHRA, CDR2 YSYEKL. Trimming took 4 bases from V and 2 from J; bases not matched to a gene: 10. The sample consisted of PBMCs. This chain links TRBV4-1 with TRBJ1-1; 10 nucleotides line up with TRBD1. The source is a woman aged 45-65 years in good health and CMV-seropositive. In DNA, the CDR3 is TGCGCCAGCAGCCTCAGCTTCGGGACAGGGGTTAACACTGAAGCTTTCTTT. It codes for CASSLSFGTGVNTEAFF.